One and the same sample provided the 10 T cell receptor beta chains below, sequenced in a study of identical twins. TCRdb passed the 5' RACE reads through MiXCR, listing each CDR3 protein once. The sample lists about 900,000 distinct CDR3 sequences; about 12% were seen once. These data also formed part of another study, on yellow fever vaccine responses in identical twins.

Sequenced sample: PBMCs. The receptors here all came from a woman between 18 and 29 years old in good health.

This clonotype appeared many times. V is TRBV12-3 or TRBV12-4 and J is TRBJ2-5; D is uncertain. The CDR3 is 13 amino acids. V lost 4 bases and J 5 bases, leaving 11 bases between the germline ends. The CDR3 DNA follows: TGTGCCAGCAGTTATTACAGCAGGGAGACCCAGTACTTC. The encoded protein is CASSYYSRETQYF.

The CDR3 nucleotides read TGTGCCAGCAGTTACTCAAGCCAAAATGGCTACACCTTC. Amino acids: CASSYSSQNGYTF. The rearrangement uses TRBV6-5 and TRBJ1-2; no clear D gene. This CDR3 spans 13 amino acids. Germline CDR1 and CDR2: MNHEY and SVGAGI. Trimming left V 0 bases short and J 6 bases short, with 8 bases between.

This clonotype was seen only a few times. This CDR3 is CSARDRGGAELSTDTQYF. In nucleotides, the CDR3 is TGCAGTGCTAGAGATAGGGGGGGCGCGGAATTAAGCACAGATACGCAGTATTTT. V usage is TRBV20-1 and J usage is TRBJ2-3; a weak D match, TRBD2 (7 bases). The CDR3 is 18 residues long. With 0 bases removed from V and 0 bases from J, the gap between germline ends came to 19 bases. Per the germline V gene, CDR1 is DFQATT and CDR2 is SNEGSKA (reference sequence).

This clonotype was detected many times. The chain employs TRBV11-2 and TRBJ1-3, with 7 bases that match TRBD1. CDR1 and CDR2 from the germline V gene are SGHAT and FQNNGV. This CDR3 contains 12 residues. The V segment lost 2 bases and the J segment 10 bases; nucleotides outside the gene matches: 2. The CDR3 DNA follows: TGTGCCAGCAGCTTAACAGGGGAGACCATATATTTT. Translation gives CASSLTGETIYF.

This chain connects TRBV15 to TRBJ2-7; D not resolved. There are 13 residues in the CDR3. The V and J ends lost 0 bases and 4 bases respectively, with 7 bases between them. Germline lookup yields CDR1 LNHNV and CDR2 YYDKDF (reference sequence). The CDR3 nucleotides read TGTGCCACCAGCAGAGACTCCCTTTACGAGCAGTACTTC. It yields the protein CATSRDSLYEQYF. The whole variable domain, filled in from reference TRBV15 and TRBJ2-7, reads DAMVIQNPRYQVTQFGKPVTLSCSQTLNHNVMYWYQQKSSQAPKLLFHYYDKDFNNEADTPDNFQSRRPNTSFCFLDIRSPGLGDTAMYLCATSRDSLYEQYFGPGTRLTVT.

The chain's CDR3 is CASSEWTSGYNEQFF. DNA of the CDR3: TGTGCCAGCAGTGAGTGGACTAGCGGGTACAATGAGCAGTTCTTC. The V call is TRBV2, the J call TRBJ2-1; 11 bases are shared with TRBD2. The ends lost 3 bases at V and 4 bases at J; junction bases unmatched: 2. The germline gives CDR1 SNHLY, CDR2 FYNNEI. The CDR3 loop spans 15 amino acids.

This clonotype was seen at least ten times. This chain's CDR3 is CASSLDSTPPGGYTF. The CDR3 nucleotides read TGCGCCAGCAGCTTGGATTCTACCCCGCCGGGAGGCTACACCTTC. The chain combines TRBV5-1 with TRBJ1-2; D unresolved. This CDR3 is 15 amino acids long. V shed 0 bases and J shed 8 bases, with 17 bases lying between them. Germline CDR1 is SGHRS and CDR2 is YFSETQ.

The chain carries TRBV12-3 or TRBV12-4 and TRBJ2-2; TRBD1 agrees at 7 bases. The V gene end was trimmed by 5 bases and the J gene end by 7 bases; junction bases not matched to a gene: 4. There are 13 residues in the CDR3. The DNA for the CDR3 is TGTGCCAGCAGTGCAACAGGGGTCGGGGAGCTGTTTTTT. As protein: CASSATGVGELFF.

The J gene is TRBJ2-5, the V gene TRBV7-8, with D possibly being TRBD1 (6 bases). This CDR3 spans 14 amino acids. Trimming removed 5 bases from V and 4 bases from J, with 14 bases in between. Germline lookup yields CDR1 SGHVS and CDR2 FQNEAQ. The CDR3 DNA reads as TGTGCCAGCAGCCACCCAGGGGCGGGAGAGACCCAGTACTTC. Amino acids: CASSHPGAGETQYF.

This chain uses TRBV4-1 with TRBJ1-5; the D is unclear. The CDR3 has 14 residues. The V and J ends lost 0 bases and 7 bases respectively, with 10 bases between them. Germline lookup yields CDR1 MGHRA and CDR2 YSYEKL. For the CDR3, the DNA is TGCGCCAGCAGCCAAGAGGACCGCGGGCAGCCCCAGCATTTT. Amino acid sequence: CASSQEDRGQPQHF.